Described below is a single T cell receptor beta chain sequence and its context. This sample is part of a study of T cells after posttransplantation cyclophosphamide. The repertoire was sequenced with immunoSEQ multiplex PCR; TCRdb's copy has only in-frame clones and lacks some. The table records tens of thousands of clones, approximately 90% of them present only once. Germline CDR1 reads SGDLS; CDR2 reads YYNGEE. V dropped 5 bases and J dropped 8 bases, with 22 bases sitting between them. This CDR3 has 15 residues. Input material: PBMCs. The chain uses TRBV9 and TRBJ1-2; a weak D match, TRBD1 (6 bases). The source is a man aged 45-65 years. CDR3 sequence: CASSRGDTEDSGYTF. The CDR3 DNA sequence: TGTGCCAGCAGTCGTGGGGACACCGAGGATAGCGGCTACACCTTC.